This TCR beta chain was recovered during a study of shared clonotypes between healthy human individuals. The data were produced by immunoSEQ multiplex PCR, yet TCRdb's version contains in-frame clones alone and is incomplete. The sample lists around 95,000 clones; about half were seen once. This clone was seen more than once but under ten times. Its antigen is currently unknown. A read error likely explains this, since a far larger clone differs by one base. Germline CDR1 is SGHRS and CDR2 is YFSETQ. Trimming cost V 4 bases and J 4 bases, with 11 bases left between them. This CDR3 region has 13 residues. Overall study results and limits: There were few donors, and this limited the genetic and exposure-history diversity represented.

Sequenced: PBMCs. This chain uses TRBV5-1 with TRBJ1-1; D is unresolved. The source is a woman between 40 and 50 years old in good health. Some clones in this sample may be carry-over from other donors' samples. This chain's CDR3 is CASSMERRTEAFF. The CDR3 DNA is TGCGCCAGCAGCATGGAACGACGCACTGAAGCTTTCTTT.